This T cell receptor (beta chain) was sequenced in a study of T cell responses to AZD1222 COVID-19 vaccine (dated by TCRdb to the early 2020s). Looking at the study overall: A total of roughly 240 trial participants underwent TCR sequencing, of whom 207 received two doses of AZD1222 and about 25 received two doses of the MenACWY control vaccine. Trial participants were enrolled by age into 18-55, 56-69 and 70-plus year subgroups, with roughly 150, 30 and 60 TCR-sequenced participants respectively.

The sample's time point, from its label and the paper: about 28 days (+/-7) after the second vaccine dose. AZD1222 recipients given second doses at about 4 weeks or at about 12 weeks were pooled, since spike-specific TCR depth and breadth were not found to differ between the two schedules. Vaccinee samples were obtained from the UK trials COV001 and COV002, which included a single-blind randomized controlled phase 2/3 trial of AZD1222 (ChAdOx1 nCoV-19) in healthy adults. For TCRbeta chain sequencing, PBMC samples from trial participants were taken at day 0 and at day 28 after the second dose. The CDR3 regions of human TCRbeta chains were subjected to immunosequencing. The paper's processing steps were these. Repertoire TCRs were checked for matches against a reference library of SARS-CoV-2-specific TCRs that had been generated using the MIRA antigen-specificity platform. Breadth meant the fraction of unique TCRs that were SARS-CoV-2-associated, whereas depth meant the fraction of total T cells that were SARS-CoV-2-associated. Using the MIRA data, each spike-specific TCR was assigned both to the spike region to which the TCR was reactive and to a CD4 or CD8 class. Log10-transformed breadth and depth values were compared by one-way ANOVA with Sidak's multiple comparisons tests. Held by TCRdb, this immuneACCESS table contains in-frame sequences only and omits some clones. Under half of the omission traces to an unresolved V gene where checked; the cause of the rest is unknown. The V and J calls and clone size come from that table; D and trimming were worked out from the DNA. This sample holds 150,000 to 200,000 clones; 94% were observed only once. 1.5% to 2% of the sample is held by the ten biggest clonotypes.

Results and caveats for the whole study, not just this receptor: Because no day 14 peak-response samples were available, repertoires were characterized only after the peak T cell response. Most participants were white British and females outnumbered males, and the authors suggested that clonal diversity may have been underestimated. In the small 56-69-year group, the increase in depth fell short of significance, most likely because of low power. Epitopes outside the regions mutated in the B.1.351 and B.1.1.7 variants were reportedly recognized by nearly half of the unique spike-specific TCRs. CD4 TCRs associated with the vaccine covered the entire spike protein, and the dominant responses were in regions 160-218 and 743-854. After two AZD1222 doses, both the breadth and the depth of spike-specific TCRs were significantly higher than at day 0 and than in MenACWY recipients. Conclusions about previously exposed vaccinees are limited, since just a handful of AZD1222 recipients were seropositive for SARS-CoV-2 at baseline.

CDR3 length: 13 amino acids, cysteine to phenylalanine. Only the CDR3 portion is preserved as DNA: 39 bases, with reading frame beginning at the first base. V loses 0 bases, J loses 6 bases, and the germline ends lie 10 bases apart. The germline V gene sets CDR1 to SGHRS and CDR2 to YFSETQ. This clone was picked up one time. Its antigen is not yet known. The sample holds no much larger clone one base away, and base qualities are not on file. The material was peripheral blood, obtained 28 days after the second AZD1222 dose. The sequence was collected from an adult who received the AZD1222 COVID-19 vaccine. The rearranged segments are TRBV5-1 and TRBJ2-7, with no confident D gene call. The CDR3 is CASSLEKGREQYF. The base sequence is TGCGCCAGCAGCTTGGAAAAGGGCCGCGAGCAGTACTTC.